The entry that follows covers one T cell receptor (beta chain) sequence. Antigen: not known. The data are from a study of cytomegalovirus exposure and HLA in healthy donors. Study-wide results and caveats: Roughly even sequencing depth across donors was the assumption behind the presence/absence analyses. Later analysis showed TCR association rates varying by HLA locus, highest for DRB1 and lowest for HLA-C.

This CDR3 has 14 residues. Germline CDR1 reads MNHEY; CDR2 reads SVGAGI. The germline V and J ends were trimmed by 2 bases and 2 bases, with 10 bases remaining between them. A multiplex PCR was run with 60 Vbeta primers and 13 Jbeta primers. The method was immunoSEQ multiplex PCR; TCRdb's version includes in-frame clones alone and lacks a portion of them. The sample holds 70,000 to 80,000 clones. Every donor was a healthy person donating bone marrow. The sample taken for sequencing was PBMCs. This clonotype was obtained from a man in his forties in good health and CMV-seronegative. This chain connects TRBV6-5 to TRBJ2-7, with D perhaps TRBD2 (5 bases). The CDR3 reads CASSYAGAAYEQYF. In DNA form, the CDR3 reads TGTGCCAGCAGTTACGCAGGAGCGGCCTACGAGCAGTACTTC.